Below, 28 T cell receptor beta chains from the same sample are listed, as sequenced in a study of blood T cells in healthy people across ages. Alongside a J-beta primer mix, a sample-barcoded 5' primer served in a second PCR lasting about 7 to 12 cycles. TCRdb redid the calling of the 5' RACE reads with MiXCR, one entry per CDR3 protein. Among 580,000 or so distinct CDR3 sequences listed, 45% to 55% were seen once. Sequenced sample: blood. All receptors derive from an older man in good health.

The genes are TRBV6-2 or TRBV6-3 and TRBJ2-5; D is ambiguous. There are 14 residues in the CDR3. Trimming took 2 bases from V and 3 from J, leaving 10 bases between them. Germline V gene sequence: CDR1 MNHEY, CDR2 SVGEGT. The CDR3 loop reads CASSYRRVEETQYF. CDR3 bases: TGTGCCAGCAGTTACCGACGGGTGGAAGAGACCCAGTACTTC.

As DNA, the CDR3 is TGTGCCAGCAGAGCGGACTCGGGAAAACTGTTTTTT. It yields the protein CASRADSGKLFF. The rearrangement uses TRBV7-9 and TRBJ1-4; D remains unclear. There are 12 residues in the CDR3. CDR1 and CDR2 from the germline V gene are SEHNR and FQNEAQ (reference sequence). V lost 6 bases and J 10 bases, leaving 12 bases between the germline ends.

This clonotype was seen a few times. V is TRBV6-5 and J is TRBJ2-7, with 10 bases lining up with TRBD1. This CDR3 is 15 amino acids long. Germline V gene data show CDR1 as MNHEY and CDR2 as SVGAGI. Unmatched junction bases numbered 6, after V lost 2 bases and J lost 5 bases. CDR3 nucleotide sequence: TGTGCCAGCAGTTACCAGGGACAGGGGAGTGACGAGCAGTACTTC. It is translated as CASSYQGQGSDEQYF.

V is TRBV27 and J is TRBJ1-6; TRBD1 aligns across 8 bases. J was trimmed by 6 bases and V by 5 bases; bases with no gene match: 6. Germline-derived CDR1 and CDR2 are MNHEY and SMNVEV (reference sequence). There are 15 residues in the CDR3. The CDR3 nucleotides are TGTGCCAGCAGTAGACAGGGGCAGGGTAATTCACCCCTCCACTTT. Encoded protein: CASSRQGQGNSPLHF.

As concerns this clonotype: At one boundary the junction diverges from the germline segment, which might be a read error. V usage is TRBV6-2 or TRBV6-3 and J usage is TRBJ1-1; a possible D gene is TRBD1 (5 bases). This CDR3 is built from 15 residues. CDR1 and CDR2 (germline): MNHEY, SVGEGT. CDR3 sequence: CTSSYGRQRNTEAFF. In DNA, the CDR3 is TGTACCAGCAGTTACGGGAGACAGCGGAACACTGAAGCTTTCTTT.

A note on this clonotype: This may stem from a read error, because a much larger clone lies one nucleotide away. The V gene is TRBV7-2, the J gene TRBJ2-4; D call uncertain. The J call could be wrong; TRBJ2-7 is a better fit for the DNA end. The CDR3 is 14 amino acids. Germline V gene sequence: CDR1 SGHTA, CDR2 FQGNSA. Here the CDR3 DNA reads TGTGCCAGCAGCCACCGCTCGAGCTCCTACGAGCAGTACTTC. It translates to CASSHRSSSYEQYF.

This clonotype was seen repeatedly, ten times or more. The rearrangement joins TRBV29-1 to TRBJ2-5, with TRBD2 matching 10 bases. CDR1 and CDR2 from the germline V gene are SQVTM and ANQGSEA. The V segment lost 4 bases and the J segment 0 bases; nucleotides outside the gene matches: 8. The CDR3 length is 16 residues. In DNA, the CDR3 is TGCAGCGTTGGGGGCCTAGCGGGGGCCTACCAAGAGACCCAGTACTTC. Its protein product is CSVGGLAGAYQETQYF. The entire variable domain, with the rest obtained from reference TRBV29-1 and TRBJ2-5, is as follows: SAVISQKPSRDICQRGTSLTIQCQVDSQVTMMFWYRQQPGQSLTLIATANQGSEATYESGFVIDKFPISRPNLTFSTLTVSNMSPEDSSIYLCSVGGLAGAYQETQYFGPGTRLLVL.

Only a few counts were recorded for this clonotype. The V gene is TRBV7-9, the J gene TRBJ2-1; D ambiguous. Germline V gene lookup returns CDR1 SEHNR and CDR2 FQNEAQ (reference sequence). The CDR3 has 11 residues. Trimming shortened V by 5 bases and J by 7 bases, and 6 bases separated the two germline ends. The CDR3 reads CASSPMNEQFF. In DNA, the CDR3 is TGTGCCAGCAGCCCTATGAATGAGCAGTTCTTC. The whole variable domain, remainder taken from reference TRBV7-9 and TRBJ2-1, is DTGVSQNPRHKITKRGQNVTFRCDPISEHNRLYWYRQTLGQGPEFLTYFQNEAQLEKSRLLSDRFSAERPKGSFSTLEIQRTEQGDSAMYLCASSPMNEQFFGPGTRLTVL.

This clonotype was recorded only once. The rearrangement links TRBV3-1 to TRBJ1-6, with a tentative D call TRBD1 (6 bases). This CDR3 is built from 16 residues. Germline V gene sequence: CDR1 LGHDT, CDR2 YNNKEL (reference sequence). V lost 4 bases and J 5 bases, leaving 15 bases between the germline ends. The CDR3 region is CASSRQDTPNNSPLHF. The DNA of the CDR3 is TGTGCCAGCAGCCGACAGGATACGCCAAATAATTCACCCCTCCACTTT.

The chain is built from TRBV27 and TRBJ1-6, with D tentatively TRBD1 (6 bases). Germline loops: CDR1 MNHEY, CDR2 SMNVEV (reference sequence). V lost 6 bases to trimming and J lost 8 bases, with 14 bases between them. This CDR3 comprises 14 residues. CDR3 region: CASRIHGGDSPLHF. The CDR3 coding sequence is TGTGCCAGCAGAATCCACGGGGGCGATTCACCCCTCCACTTT.

There are a few counts of this clonotype. The CDR3 spells CASSLGPLGGNIQYF. Here the CDR3 DNA reads TGTGCCAGCAGTTTAGGGCCCTTAGGGGGAAACATTCAGTACTTC. This chain connects TRBV12-3 or TRBV12-4 to TRBJ2-4; perhaps TRBD1 as D (6 bases). The CDR3 totals 15 residues. With 1 base removed from V and 6 bases from J, the gap between germline ends came to 13 bases.

The CDR3 DNA is TGTGCCAGCAGTTACCCGGGACTAGCGAGACTCAATGAGCAGTTCTTC. This codes for CASSYPGLARLNEQFF. This chain links TRBV6-2 or TRBV6-3 with TRBJ2-1; 10 positions agree with TRBD2. The V gene end was trimmed by 2 bases and the J gene end by 6 bases; junction bases not matched to a gene: 7. Germline V gives CDR1 MNHEY, CDR2 SVGEGT. This CDR3 has 16 amino acids.

The chain recombines TRBV4-2 with TRBJ2-4, with D maybe TRBD1 (5 bases). CDR1 and CDR2 (germline): LGHNA, YNFKEQ. V was pared by 0 bases and J by 2 bases, with 8 bases between. The CDR3 runs to 15 residues. The CDR3 DNA follows: TGTGCCAGCAGCCAAGATAGACAGACCAAAAACATTCAGTACTTC. Encoded protein: CASSQDRQTKNIQYF.

This chain connects TRBV29-1 to TRBJ2-5; maybe TRBD2 (6 bases). The V and J ends lost 6 bases and 11 bases respectively, with 19 bases between them. This CDR3 contains 12 residues. The germline V gene has CDR1 SQVTM and CDR2 ANQGSEA. CDR3 bases: TGCAGCGTCCGGGAGACAGCTGATGAGCAGTACTTC. Protein sequence: CSVRETADEQYF.

About this clonotype: One end of the junction does not line up with germline, which may come from a read error. V gene TRBV20-1 combines with J gene TRBJ2-4; possible D gene TRBD2, 5 bases. The germline V gene encodes CDR1 DFQATT and CDR2 SNEGSKA (reference sequence). CDR3 length: 15 residues. This CDR3 reads CSAQFAGVTKNIQYF. CDR3 sequence (DNA): TGCAGTGCCCAATTCGCCGGGGTAACCAAAAATATTCAGTACTTC.

This clonotype showed up many times. This sequence joins TRBV3-1 and TRBJ1-5; 7 bases line up with TRBD1. CDR3 length equals 15 residues. J was trimmed by 2 bases and V by 6 bases; bases with no gene match: 7. The V gene's germline CDR1 is LGHDT and CDR2 YNNKEL (reference sequence). The CDR3 DNA follows: TGTGCCAGCAGTGCCACAGGGGCGGGCAATCAGCCCCAGCATTTT. Translated: CASSATGAGNQPQHF.

V and J are TRBV3-1 and TRBJ2-1; a possible D gene is TRBD2 (6 bases). This CDR3 comprises 18 residues. Germline CDR1 and CDR2: LGHDT and YNNKEL (reference sequence). V dropped 0 bases and J dropped 1 base, with 16 bases sitting between them. In DNA, the CDR3 is TGTGCCAGCAGCCAAGACAAGAGACTAGGCAGGTCCTACAATGAGCAGTTCTTC. Protein sequence: CASSQDKRLGRSYNEQFF.

This sequence joins TRBV5-1 and TRBJ2-5; 12 nucleotides align to TRBD2. V dropped 4 bases and J dropped 4; count of bases not matched to a gene: 8. The CDR3 is 16 residues long. Germline V lookup: CDR1 SGHRS, CDR2 YFSETQ. The CDR3: CASSTPSGGAGETQYF. The CDR3 DNA reads TGCGCCAGCAGCACACCTAGCGGGGGGGCCGGAGAGACCCAGTACTTC.

The chain carries TRBV5-8 and TRBJ2-2; 12 positions agree with TRBD2. The CDR3 sequence is 16 residues long. V lost 4 bases to trimming and J lost 6 bases; unmatched junction nucleotides: 7. CDR1 and CDR2 (germline): SGHTS, YDEGEE. The CDR3 region has the DNA TGTGCCAGCAGCCTACTAGCGGGAGGTTCCGCCGGGGAGCTGTTTTTT. Its translation is CASSLLAGGSAGELFF. Based on the CDR3 plus reference TRBV5-8 and TRBJ2-2, the full variable domain is EAGVTQSPTHLIKTRGQQATLRCSPISGHTSVYWYQQALGLGLQFLLWYDEGEERNRGNFPPRFSGRQFPNYSSELNVNALELEDSALYLCASSLLAGGSAGELFFGEGSRLTVL.

This clonotype has a count of ten or more. The CDR3 protein is CASSREQGAWTYEQYF. The CDR3 DNA follows: TGTGCCAGCAGCCGTGAACAGGGGGCTTGGACCTACGAGCAGTACTTC. The chain recombines TRBV6-6 with TRBJ2-7; 9 positions match TRBD1. Losses at the gene ends were 6 bases for V and 2 bases for J; bases not matched to a gene: 11. Per germline, CDR1 MNHNY and CDR2 SVGAGI (reference sequence). The CDR3 sequence is 16 residues long.

This clonotype has ten or more counts. This chain uses TRBV6-5 with TRBJ2-1, with TRBD2 matching 11 bases. Germline CDR1 is MNHEY and CDR2 is SVGAGI. The junction had 8 bases not matched to a gene; V was cut back by 5 bases and J by 8 bases. The CDR3 is made up of 15 amino acids. The CDR3 is CASSLTSGSRHEQFF. CDR3 DNA: TGTGCCAGCAGTCTCACTAGCGGGAGTAGGCATGAGCAGTTCTTC.

This clonotype has at least ten counts. The chain carries TRBV20-1 and TRBJ2-7; weak D call: TRBD1 (5 bases). The CDR3 has 16 amino acids. V was pared by 1 base and J by 2 bases, with 18 bases between. Germline V lookup: CDR1 DFQATT, CDR2 SNEGSKA (reference sequence). CDR3 residues: CSARARLGRRPYEQYF. The DNA of the CDR3 is TGCAGTGCTAGAGCCCGGTTGGGGCGGAGACCCTACGAGCAGTACTTC.

The chain links TRBV27 to TRBJ1-6; unclear D gene. The germline V gene encodes CDR1 MNHEY and CDR2 SMNVEV (reference sequence). This CDR3 region has 13 residues. The V gene lost 3 bases and the J gene lost 8 bases, with 8 bases spanning the gap. CDR3: CASSFRTDSPLHF. The CDR3 DNA is TGTGCCAGCAGTTTTAGGACGGATTCACCCCTCCACTTT.

This chain connects TRBV20-1 to TRBJ2-5, with D possibly being TRBD1 (5 bases). Trimming took 6 bases from V and 5 from J, leaving 16 bases between them. There are 13 residues in the CDR3. Germline CDR1 DFQATT, CDR2 SNEGSKA (reference sequence). CDR3 sequence (DNA): TGCAGTGCCCCCGGATGGGGCGCCGAGACCCAGTACTTC. It yields the protein CSAPGWGAETQYF.

The chain links TRBV28 to TRBJ2-5; TRBD1 might be the D (6 bases). The germline V gene has CDR1 MDHEN and CDR2 SYDVKM. Trimming took off 2 bases at V and 4 bases at J, with 14 bases between the two ends. The length of the CDR3 is 15 residues. As DNA, the CDR3 is TGTGCCAGCAGTTTAAACAGGGCGGCAGGAGAGACCCAGTACTTC. This encodes CASSLNRAAGETQYF.

This chain joins TRBV9 and TRBJ2-2, with D unresolved. CDR1 SGDLS and CDR2 YYNGEE come from the germline V gene. The CDR3 is 14 amino acids. V was trimmed by 7 bases and J by 7 bases, leaving 17 bases between them. The CDR3 reads CASGSRPEGGELFF. CDR3 coding DNA: TGTGCCAGCGGCAGCAGGCCTGAAGGCGGGGAGCTGTTTTTT.

CDR3 bases: TGTGCCAGCAGTCCGGACAGGAACCTGCTTGAAGCTTTCTTT. Its protein is CASSPDRNLLEAFF. The gene calls are TRBV12-3 or TRBV12-4 and TRBJ1-1; 7 nucleotides agree with TRBD1. J lost 7 bases, V lost 5 bases, and 10 bases had no gene match. There are 14 residues in the CDR3.

This rearrangement joins TRBV20-1 to TRBJ1-4; D ambiguous. Trimming removed 0 bases at V and 7 bases at J, with 24 bases between. The CDR3 is 18 residues long. Germline assignment: CDR1 DFQATT and CDR2 SNEGSKA (reference sequence). CDR3 region: CSARDLRGSPPVGEKLFF. The CDR3 nucleotides read TGCAGTGCTAGAGATCTTAGAGGCAGCCCTCCAGTTGGTGAAAAACTGTTTTTT.